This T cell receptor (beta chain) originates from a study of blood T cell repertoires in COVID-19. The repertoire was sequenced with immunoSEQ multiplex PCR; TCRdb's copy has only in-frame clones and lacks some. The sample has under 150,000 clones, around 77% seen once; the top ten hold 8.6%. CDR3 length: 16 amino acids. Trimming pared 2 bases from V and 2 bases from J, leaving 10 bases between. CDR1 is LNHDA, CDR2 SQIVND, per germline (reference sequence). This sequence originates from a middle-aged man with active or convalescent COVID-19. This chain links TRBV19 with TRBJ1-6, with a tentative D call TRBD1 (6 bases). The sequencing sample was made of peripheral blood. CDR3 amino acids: CASSIQGWTYNSPLHF. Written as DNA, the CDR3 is TGTGCCAGTAGTATACAGGGGTGGACCTATAATTCACCCCTCCACTTT.